The 28 T cell receptor beta chains below all came from one sample that was sequenced in a study of spatial heterogeneity in lung cancer. Time point: sample taken at primary tumor resection. TCRdb redid the calling of the 5' RACE reads with MiXCR, one entry per CDR3 protein. This repertoire shows tens of thousands of distinct CDR3 sequences, approximately 5.5% found once; its top ten account for 25% to 30%. Sequenced here: PBMCs, sampled at surgery. The source of these receptors is a female donor with early-stage non-small cell lung cancer.

There are many counts of this clonotype. The gene calls are TRBV7-3 and TRBJ1-1; unclear D gene. V lost 5 bases to trimming and J lost 1 base, with 8 bases between them. Looked up from germline, CDR1 is SGHTA and CDR2 is FQGTGA. This CDR3 comprises 13 residues. The CDR3 sequence: CASSPYKNTEAFF. The CDR3 region has the DNA TGTGCCAGCAGCCCTTACAAGAACACTGAAGCTTTCTTT.

This clonotype was counted at least ten times. The V and J genes are TRBV11-2 and TRBJ2-1; TRBD1 aligns across 7 bases. CDR3 length: 15 amino acids. With V trimmed by 4 bases and J by 7 bases, 10 bases remained unmatched. Germline loops: CDR1 SGHAT, CDR2 FQNNGV. The CDR3 DNA reads TGTGCCAGCAGCTCGGCGTGGACAGGCGGGAATGAGCAGTTCTTC. Amino acid sequence: CASSSAWTGGNEQFF.

The sample holds many counts of this clonotype. The chain couples TRBV7-8 to TRBJ2-5; D uncertain. The CDR3 runs to 13 residues. V was trimmed by 2 bases and J by 5 bases, leaving 9 bases between them. The germline V gene has CDR1 SGHVS and CDR2 FQNEAQ. The chain's CDR3 is CASSLLSGETQYF. The DNA of the CDR3 is TGTGCCAGCAGCTTATTGTCCGGGGAGACCCAGTACTTC. Full variable domain (missing parts from reference TRBV7-8 and TRBJ2-5): GAGVSQSPRYKVAKRGQDVALRCDPISGHVSLFWYQQALGQGPEFLTYFQNEAQLDKSGLPSDRFFAERPEGSVSTLKIQRTQQEDSAVYLCASSLLSGETQYFGPGTRLLVL.

This clonotype was counted ten times or more. This rearrangement joins TRBV20-1 to TRBJ1-4; TRBD1 matches 7 bases. The CDR3 is 14 amino acids. The ends lost 6 bases at V and 4 bases at J; junction bases unmatched: 8. Germline V gives CDR1 DFQATT, CDR2 SNEGSKA (reference sequence). CDR3 loop: CSADYGQVNEKLFF. The DNA of the CDR3 is TGCAGTGCCGATTACGGACAGGTTAATGAAAAACTGTTTTTT.

This clonotype occurred many times. This sequence joins TRBV5-6 and TRBJ1-2; TRBD1 matches 9 bases. The CDR3 loop spans 17 amino acids. Trimming removed 2 bases from V and 5 bases from J; junction bases left unmatched: 13. Looked up from germline, CDR1 is SGHDT and CDR2 is YYEEEE. CDR3 sequence: CASSFGQGNTGPYGYTF. CDR3 DNA: TGTGCCAGCAGCTTTGGACAGGGGAATACAGGGCCATATGGCTACACCTTC.

In its sample, this clonotype was seen many times. The rearrangement joins TRBV5-1 to TRBJ2-3, with D hard to call. Germline V gene sequence: CDR1 SGHRS, CDR2 YFSETQ. The CDR3 runs to 15 residues. The V and J ends lost 0 bases and 0 bases respectively, with 8 bases between them. In nucleotides, the CDR3 is TGCGCCAGCAGCTTGGATCTTTCTAGCACAGATACGCAGTATTTT. It translates to CASSLDLSSTDTQYF. The full variable domain, its missing parts supplied by reference TRBV5-1 and TRBJ2-3, is KAGVTQTPRYLIKTRGQQVTLSCSPISGHRSVSWYQQTPGQGLQFLFEYFSETQRNKGNFPGRFSGRQFSNSRSEMNVSTLELGDSALYLCASSLDLSSTDTQYFGPGTRLTVL.

Many counts were recorded for this clonotype. The CDR3 reads CASSFGSGQGEETQYF. In DNA, the CDR3 is TGTGCCAGCAGTTTCGGATCGGGACAGGGGGAAGAGACCCAGTACTTC. The gene calls are TRBV12-3 or TRBV12-4 and TRBJ2-5; 11 bases map to TRBD1. Trimming at V came to 3 bases and at J to 3 bases, leaving 6 bases not matched to a gene. The CDR3 sequence is 16 residues long.

This clonotype was counted ten times or more. The chain has TRBV10-2 and TRBJ2-1, with 11 bases identical to TRBD2. V trimming: 5 bases; J trimming: 3 bases; junction bases outside the gene matches: 9. This CDR3 contains 17 residues. CDR1 WSHSY and CDR2 SAAADI come from the germline V gene. The CDR3: CASSLLAGGLLYNEQFF. The CDR3 region has the DNA TGCGCCAGCAGTCTCCTAGCGGGGGGTCTACTCTACAATGAGCAGTTCTTC.

At least ten counts were recorded for this clonotype. The chain uses TRBV28 and TRBJ1-1, with 7 bases aligning to TRBD1. V shed 8 bases, J shed 1 base, and the junction held 7 bases outside the gene matches. The CDR3 loop spans 14 amino acids. Germline CDR1 and CDR2: MDHEN and SYDVKM. Written as DNA, the CDR3 is TGTGCCAGCCGCCCCAGGGGGGGGAACACTGAAGCTTTCTTT. Its protein product is CASRPRGGNTEAFF.

Concerning this clonotype: A read error is possible here, since a much larger clone lies one base away. The chain combines TRBV4-3 with TRBJ2-3; 14 bases are a match to TRBD2. Germline lookup yields CDR1 LGHNA and CDR2 YSLEER. Trimming cost V 0 bases and J 2 bases; bases outside gene matches: 4. This CDR3 region has 18 residues. The CDR3: CASSQDWGLAGATDTQYF. CDR3 DNA: TGCGCCAGCAGCCAAGATTGGGGACTAGCGGGGGCCACAGATACGCAGTATTTT.

This clonotype was seen repeatedly, ten times or more. V gene TRBV3-1 combines with J gene TRBJ2-2; 9 bases map to TRBD1. The CDR3 runs to 14 residues. V shed 6 bases, J shed 4 bases, and the junction held 3 bases outside the gene matches. Germline V gene lookup returns CDR1 LGHDT and CDR2 YNNKEL (reference sequence). The CDR3 DNA is TGTGCCAGCAGGGGACAGGGTAGCACCGGGGAGCTGTTTTTT. It translates to CASRGQGSTGELFF.

This clonotype has a count of ten or more. This chain connects TRBV28 to TRBJ2-3; TRBD2 matches at 7 bases. The V segment lost 5 bases and the J segment 2 bases; nucleotides outside the gene matches: 7. CDR3 length: 15 amino acids. Germline values: CDR1 MDHEN, CDR2 SYDVKM. The CDR3 bases are TGTGCCAGCAGTGCTCCTAGCGGTCTCACAGATACGCAGTATTTT. Translated, it gives CASSAPSGLTDTQYF. Full variable domain (missing parts from reference TRBV28 and TRBJ2-3): DVKVTQSSRYLVKRTGEKVFLECVQDMDHENMFWYRQDPGLGLRLIYFSYDVKMKEKGDIPEGYSVSREKKERFSLILESASTNQTSMYLCASSAPSGLTDTQYFGPGTRLTVL.

The sample holds many counts of this clonotype. The rearrangement uses TRBV20-1 and TRBJ2-3, with 7 bases fitting TRBD2. V lost 3 bases, J lost 6 bases, and 12 bases stayed unmatched. CDR3 length: 15 residues. Germline V gene lookup returns CDR1 DFQATT and CDR2 SNEGSKA (reference sequence). This CDR3 reads CSARSTSRALDTQYF. CDR3 nucleotide sequence: TGCAGTGCTAGGTCGACTAGCAGGGCTCTGGATACGCAGTATTTT.

This clonotype was seen many times. The CDR3 bases are TGTGCCAGCACCATAGGGGTAGGCGAGCAGTTCTTC. Amino acids: CASTIGVGEQFF. This chain connects TRBV6-2 or TRBV6-3 to TRBJ2-1, with D possibly TRBD1 on 5 matching bases. The germline V gene encodes CDR1 MNHEY and CDR2 SVGEGT. This CDR3 is 12 amino acids long. The V end was cut by 7 bases, the J end by 10 bases, with 14 bases between.

This clonotype was observed at least ten times. The chain links TRBV27 to TRBJ2-3; no definite D call. Trimming took 5 bases from V and 5 from J, leaving 11 bases between them. The CDR3 is 13 residues long. Germline assignment: CDR1 MNHEY and CDR2 SMNVEV (reference sequence). CDR3 bases: TGTGCCAGCAGTACCCACTTTGAAGATACGCAGTATTTT. This translates into CASSTHFEDTQYF.

This clonotype qualifies as medium-sized. This chain uses TRBV29-1 with TRBJ2-5; 9 positions match TRBD2. Germline values: CDR1 SQVTM, CDR2 ANQGSEA. After removal of 3 bases from V and 0 bases from J, the junction contained 2 bases not matched to a gene. The CDR3 extends over 14 amino acids. CDR3 nucleotide sequence: TGCAGCGTTGATATAGCGGGGGACCAAGAGACCCAGTACTTC. It encodes CSVDIAGDQETQYF.

Judged by abundance, this clonotype is medium-sized. The genes are TRBV24-1 and TRBJ2-3; weak D call: TRBD1 (6 bases). Germline V lookup: CDR1 KGHDR, CDR2 SFDVKD. With 3 bases removed from V and 4 bases from J, the gap between germline ends came to 16 bases. The CDR3 is 16 residues long. CDR3 amino acids: CATSDIEQGGADTQYF. The CDR3 coding sequence is TGTGCCACCAGTGATATAGAACAGGGTGGGGCAGATACGCAGTATTTT.

This clonotype was detected many times. The DNA for the CDR3 is TGCGCCAGCAGTGTCGAAATGAACACTGAAGCTTTCTTT. Protein sequence: CASSVEMNTEAFF. The chain is built from TRBV5-1 and TRBJ1-1; D is ambiguous. CDR1 and CDR2 from the germline V gene are SGHRS and YFSETQ. This CDR3 spans 13 amino acids. Between the trimmed V and J ends, which lost 5 bases and 0 bases, there was a span of 8 bases.

Many counts were recorded for this clonotype. The chain has TRBV29-1 and TRBJ1-1; D is undetermined. The CDR3 runs to 10 residues. Germline V CDR1 and CDR2: SQVTM, ANQGSEA. The V gene lost 6 bases and the J gene lost 7 bases, with 9 bases spanning the gap. CDR3 nucleotides: TGCAGCGTCGGCCGGGATGAAGCTTTCTTT. It specifies CSVGRDEAFF.

This clonotype was counted ten times or more. The CDR3 is CASKPPRGRTKNIQYF. The CDR3 DNA reads TGTGCCAGCAAACCCCCCAGGGGCCGGACCAAAAACATTCAGTACTTC. V gene TRBV6-6 combines with J gene TRBJ2-4; maybe TRBD1 (6 bases). Deletions cut 7 bases from V and 2 bases from J, with 18 bases between. Per germline, CDR1 MNHNY and CDR2 SVGAGI (reference sequence). CDR3 length: 16 amino acids.

This clonotype has ten or more counts. The chain recombines TRBV20-1 with TRBJ2-3, with D possibly matching TRBD2 (6 bases). The CDR3 runs 13 residues. Germline loops: CDR1 DFQATT, CDR2 SNEGSKA (reference sequence). V was shortened by 6 bases and J by 1 base, with 11 bases between the two germline ends. The CDR3 loop is CSADVAGTDTQYF. CDR3 nucleotides: TGCAGTGCGGATGTAGCGGGCACAGATACGCAGTATTTT.

This clonotype was seen ten or more times. V is TRBV21-1 and J is TRBJ1-6. TRBV21-1 is termed a pseudogene. The CDR3 contains 13 residues. The CDR3 spells CAASSSYNSPLHF. CDR3 bases: TGTGCCGCGTCGAGCTCCTATAATTCACCCCTCCACTTT.

This clonotype has at least ten counts. The chain employs TRBV2 and TRBJ2-2, with TRBD2 identical over 10 bases. Germline-derived CDR1 and CDR2 are SNHLY and FYNNEI. Germline trimming cut 3 bases from V and 8 bases from J; bases unmatched to any gene: 9. The CDR3 extends over 16 amino acids. The DNA for the CDR3 is TGTGCCAGCAGTGACAGAACTAGCGGGATGGTGGGGGAGCTGTTTTTT. It is translated as CASSDRTSGMVGELFF.

The chain combines TRBV2 with TRBJ1-2; tentatively, D is TRBD1 (5 bases). Germline V gene lookup returns CDR1 SNHLY and CDR2 FYNNEI. V dropped 2 bases and J dropped 0 bases, with 10 bases sitting between them. This CDR3 spans 15 amino acids. CDR3 loop: CASSELVRANYGYTF. For the CDR3, the DNA is TGTGCCAGCAGTGAATTAGTCAGGGCTAACTATGGCTACACCTTC.

This clonotype was seen many times. Sequence at one end of the junction differs from germline and may be a read error. This chain connects TRBV6-2 or TRBV6-3 to TRBJ2-3; 15 bases are shared with TRBD2. This CDR3 contains 16 residues. Germline CDR1 MNHEY, CDR2 SVGEGT. DNA of the CDR3: TGTGCCAGCAGCCTACTCTTCGGACTAGCGGGGGGGCCCCCAAATTTT. It translates to CASSLLFGLAGGPPNF.

This clonotype was recorded once. With a much larger clone just one base away, this may be a read error. The chain recombines TRBV6-5 with TRBJ1-2; 7 positions match TRBD1. The germline CDR1 and CDR2 sequences are MNHEY and SVGAGI. The CDR3 is 13 amino acids. The CDR3 protein is CANSSLTGTGYTF. Written as DNA, the CDR3 is TGTGCCAACAGTTCCCTGACAGGGACCGGCTACACCTTC.

This clonotype was counted at least ten times. The chain links TRBV4-2 to TRBJ1-1; no definite D call. Trimming took off 0 bases at V and 5 bases at J, with 7 bases between the two ends. CDR3 length equals 13 residues. Germline CDR1 is LGHNA and CDR2 is YNFKEQ. The CDR3 sequence: CASSQEAGTEAFF. CDR3 bases: TGTGCCAGCAGCCAAGAAGCGGGGACTGAAGCTTTCTTT.

This clonotype has at least ten counts. The V and J genes are TRBV3-1 and TRBJ1-6; D unclear. With 3 bases removed from V and 1 base from J, the gap between germline ends came to 7 bases. Germline assignment: CDR1 LGHDT and CDR2 YNNKEL (reference sequence). This CDR3 region has 15 residues. As DNA, the CDR3 is TGTGCCAGCAGCCATAGGGCATCCTATAATTCACCCCTCCACTTT. Translating gives CASSHRASYNSPLHF.